This entry lists 13 T cell receptor beta chains sequenced from one sample in a study of blood T cell repertoires in COVID-19. Using immunoSEQ multiplex PCR, the repertoire was profiled, and TCRdb retains in-frame clones only, with some absent. The table records 20,000 to 25,000 clones, more than 70% of them present only once. The sequenced material came from peripheral blood. The receptors stem from a man aged 35 to 55 with acute or convalescent COVID-19.

This chain links TRBV24-1 with TRBJ1-2, with 9 bases lining up with TRBD1. Germline trimming cut 3 bases from V and 7 bases from J; bases unmatched to any gene: 8. Germline V gene data show CDR1 as KGHDR and CDR2 as SFDVKD. The CDR3 consists of 15 residues. The CDR3 protein is CATSDAAGTGSGYTF. The DNA of the CDR3 is TGTGCCACCAGTGATGCTGCCGGGACAGGGAGTGGCTACACCTTC.

This chain joins TRBV2 and TRBJ2-7, with D perhaps matching TRBD1 (5 bases). Germline CDR1 reads SNHLY; CDR2 reads FYNNEI. Between the trimmed V and J ends, which lost 7 bases and 4 bases, there was a span of 8 bases. The CDR3 has 11 residues. The CDR3 DNA is TGTGCCAGCAAGGGGTCTTACGAGCAGTACTTC. It translates to CASKGSYEQYF. The variable domain in full, completed from reference TRBV2 and TRBJ2-7, reads EPEVTQTPSHQVTQMGQEVILRCVPISNHLYFYWYRQILGQKVEFLVSFYNNEISEKSEIFDDQFSVERPDGSNFTLKIRSTKLEDSAMYFCASKGSYEQYFGPGTRLTVT.

V is TRBV4-3 and J is TRBJ1-5; tentatively, D is TRBD1 (5 bases). Per germline, CDR1 LGHNA and CDR2 YSLEER. The ends were cut back, 0 bases at V and 6 bases at J, with 12 bases in the middle. This CDR3 spans 15 amino acids. The CDR3 region has the DNA TGCGCCAGCAGCCAAGAAAGTCGGGGGTTTCAGCCCCAGCATTTT. This translates into CASSQESRGFQPQHF.

The rearrangement uses TRBV10-3 and TRBJ1-1, with D unresolved. Germline lookup yields CDR1 ENHRY and CDR2 SYGVKD. The CDR3 covers 13 residues. V dropped 4 bases and J dropped 4 bases, with 10 bases sitting between them. CDR3 coding DNA: TGTGCCATCAGTGGTGAAAGAGGCACTGAAGCTTTCTTT. The encoded protein is CAISGERGTEAFF.

V gene TRBV6-5 combines with J gene TRBJ1-1; D not certain. This CDR3 comprises 13 residues. V lost 0 bases and J lost 1, with 3 bases in between. The germline gives CDR1 MNHEY, CDR2 SVGAGI. CDR3 amino acids: CASSYSWNTEAFF. The CDR3 DNA follows: TGTGCCAGCAGTTACTCCTGGAACACTGAAGCTTTCTTT.

For the CDR3, the DNA is TGTGCCAGCTCACCTTCCGGGACTGGCTACGAGCAGTACTTC. Amino acid sequence: CASSPSGTGYEQYF. The V gene is TRBV18, the J gene TRBJ2-7, with D possibly matching TRBD2 (6 bases). In germline, CDR1 is KGHSH, CDR2 LQKENI. The CDR3 contains 14 residues. Trimming took 3 bases from V and 3 from J, leaving 12 bases between them. Drawing the rest from reference TRBV18 and TRBJ2-7, the complete variable domain is NAGVMQNPRHLVRRRGQEARLRCSPMKGHSHVYWYRQLPEEGLKFMVYLQKENIIDESGMPKERFSAEFPKEGPSILRIQQVVRGDSAAYFCASSPSGTGYEQYFGPGTRLTVT.

Here the CDR3 reads CASSPGQGWSSGANVLTF. For the CDR3, the DNA is TGTGCCAGCAGTCCCGGACAGGGATGGTCCTCTGGGGCCAACGTCCTGACTTTC. V usage is TRBV27 and J usage is TRBJ2-6, with 8 bases lining up with TRBD1. The ends lost 5 bases at V and 0 bases at J; junction bases unmatched: 9. The V gene's germline CDR1 is MNHEY and CDR2 SMNVEV (reference sequence). The CDR3 has 18 amino acids.

The chain uses TRBV19 and TRBJ2-7; D is unclear. Germline V gives CDR1 LNHDA, CDR2 SQIVND (reference sequence). The V gene lost 3 bases and the J gene lost 1 base, with 7 bases spanning the gap. CDR3 length: 13 residues. The CDR3 sequence is CASSISSSYEQYF. Written as DNA, the CDR3 is TGTGCCAGTAGTATCTCGTCTTCCTACGAGCAGTACTTC.

The rearrangement links TRBV5-1 to TRBJ2-5, with a possible D match to TRBD1 (6 bases). There are 12 residues in the CDR3. The germline V and J ends were trimmed by 5 bases and 4 bases, with 9 bases remaining between them. Germline values: CDR1 SGHRS, CDR2 YFSETQ. CDR3 sequence reads: CASRQGRETQYF. The CDR3 coding sequence is TGCGCCAGCAGACAGGGTCGAGAGACCCAGTACTTC.

The chain couples TRBV19 to TRBJ1-1; 9 bases align to TRBD1. The V and J ends lost 4 bases and 8 bases, in that order; junction bases with no gene match: 5. CDR3 length: 13 residues. Germline CDR1 is LNHDA and CDR2 is SQIVND (reference sequence). This CDR3 is CASSNTGGREAFF. The DNA for the CDR3 is TGTGCCAGTAGTAATACAGGGGGCCGGGAAGCTTTCTTT.

In this sample, this clone turned up once. V and J are TRBV29-1 and TRBJ1-5; D gene unclear. Germline V gives CDR1 SQVTM, CDR2 ANQGSEA. Trimming took 1 base from V and 5 from J, leaving 9 bases between them. The CDR3 is 13 amino acids. The CDR3 DNA follows: TGCAGCGTTGAAGGATCCGGTGATCAGCCCCAGCATTTT. This sequence encodes CSVEGSGDQPQHF. The variable domain in full, with the rest retrieved from reference TRBV29-1 and TRBJ1-5, is SAVISQKPSRDICQRGTSLTIQCQVDSQVTMMFWYRQQPGQSLTLIATANQGSEATYESGFVIDKFPISRPNLTFSTLTVSNMSPEDSSIYLCSVEGSGDQPQHFGDGTRLSIL.

The chain uses TRBV3-1 (or the pseudogene TRBV3-2) and TRBJ2-5; the match to TRBD2 covers 7 bases. This CDR3 has 14 residues. Per germline, CDR1 LGHDT and CDR2 YNNKEL (reference sequence). Trimming removed 4 bases from V and 5 bases from J; junction bases left unmatched: 7. CDR3 in amino acids: CASSRSGGWETQYF. DNA for the CDR3: TGTGCCAGCAGCCGCTCCGGGGGGTGGGAGACCCAGTACTTC.

This clone was counted a few times. The chain recombines TRBV6-2 or TRBV6-3 with TRBJ1-2, with no clear D. Between the trimmed V and J ends, which lost 5 bases and 6 bases, there was a span of 16 bases. Looked up from germline, CDR1 is MNHEY and CDR2 is SVGEGT. The CDR3 length is 14 residues. In nucleotides, the CDR3 is TGTGCCAGCAGTCCCCTCGGCATCGCGGATGGCTACACCTTC. It yields the protein CASSPLGIADGYTF.